These T cell receptor beta chains were read from a single sample in a study of preoperative IRX-2 immunotherapy in early breast cancer. The protocol was immunoSEQ multiplex PCR, while the TCRdb copy is restricted to in-frame clones and leaves out a portion. The table lists around 88,000 clones, roughly 85% of them singletons, with around 2.1% in the top ten. Source: tumor tissue, taken after IRX-2 immunotherapy. The receptor source for this set is a human donor with breast cancer. Each CDR3 is given with its conserved first and last residue. Fields, in order: clone size, J gene, V gene, D gene, CDR3 DNA, CDR3 protein. The D gene is left open where the match is weak. Size values are once, few and many counts, or a class for expanded clones, and some rows have none.

>NA|TRBJ1-1|TRBV18|NA
TGTGCCAGCTCACCACCGGAGACCTTGAACACTGAAGCTTTCTTT
CASSPPETLNTEAFF
>NA|TRBJ1-1|TRBV19|TRBD1
TGTGCCAGTATTCACATCGGGACAGGGGGCTCTGAAGCTTTCTTT
CASIHIGTGGSEAFF
>NA|TRBJ1-6|TRBV15|NA
TGTGCCACCAGCAGAAACAGAGAGACCTCACCCCTCCACTTT
CATSRNRETSPLHF
>NA|TRBJ2-4|TRBV1|NA
TGCGCCAGCAGCCAAGGCATGGACAAAAAAAACATTCAGTACTTC
CASSQGMDKKNIQYF
>NA|TRBJ1-5|TRBV6-8|NA
TGTGCCAGCAGAGAAGTTGGGGGGGGCAATCAGCCCCAGCATTTT
CASREVGGGNQPQHF
>NA|TRBJ2-1|TRBV19|TRBD2
TGTGCCAGTAGTCGGCTAGCGGGAACGAAGGGAAATGAGCAGTTCTTC
CASSRLAGTKGNEQFF
>NA|TRBJ1-5|TRBV6-8|NA
TGTGCCAGCAGGTCGGTGGGTCAGCCCCAGCATTTT
CASRSVGQPQHF
>NA|TRBJ1-5|TRBV6-8|NA
TGTGCCAGCAGTTACTTGGGGGGCGTGTATCAGCCCCAGCATTTT
CASSYLGGVYQPQHF
>NA|TRBJ2-3|TRBV19|NA
TGTGCCAGTAGTACGGCCACAGATACGCAGTATTTT
CASSTATDTQYF
>NA|TRBJ2-5|TRBV19|NA
TGTGCCAGTAGTACGACCCAAGGGGTGGAGACCCAGTACTTC
CASSTTQGVETQYF
>NA|TRBJ1-1|TRBV6-8|NA
TGTGCCAGCAGCCTTACAGGGAACACTGAAGCTTTCTTT
CASSLTGNTEAFF
>NA|TRBJ2-3|TRBV28|NA
TGTGCCAGCAATCAGGGTGGGACAGATACGCAGTATTTT
CASNQGGTDTQYF
>NA|TRBJ2-4|TRBV7-5|NA
TGTGCCAGCAGCCCGGGACAGGGAGAAAACATTCAGTACTTC
CASSPGQGENIQYF
>NA|TRBJ1-2|TRBV28|TRBD1
TGTGCCAGCAGCCCCAGGGGGCGAGATGGCTACACCTTC
CASSPRGRDGYTF
>NA|TRBJ2-1|TRBV10-1|TRBD1
TGCGCCAGCAGTGTCTCAGGGGGAAAAAACAATGAGCAGTTCTTC
CASSVSGGKNNEQFF
>NA|TRBJ1-3|TRBV6-8|NA
TGTGCCAGCAGTTACTCCTGGGCAGCAGGAAACACCATATATTTT
CASSYSWAAGNTIYF
>NA|TRBJ2-7|TRBV5-1|TRBD2
TGCGCCAGCAGTTCTCGGACTAGCGGGAGTTACGAGCAGTACTTC
CASSSRTSGSYEQYF
>NA|TRBJ1-3|TRBV5-1|NA
TGCGCCAGCAGCTCGGGGGACGGAGACTCTGGAAACACCATATATTTT
CASSSGDGDSGNTIYF
>NA|TRBJ2-2|TRBV7-6|NA
TGTGCCAGCAGCTCAGGGTTCGCGAACACCGGGGAGCTGTTTTTT
CASSSGFANTGELFF
>NA|TRBJ2-6|TRBV25-1|NA
TGTGCCAGCAGCTCCCCTCCAGGGCGCTCTGGGGCCAACGTCCTGACTTTC
CASSSPPGRSGANVLTF
>NA|TRBJ1-1|TRBV19|NA
TGTGCCAGTAGAAATATTTGGAACACTGAAGCTTTCTTT
CASRNIWNTEAFF
>NA|TRBJ2-3|TRBV10-1|NA
TGCGCCAGCTCATCTACGAGACTTAAAGCTAGGGTCACAGATACGCAGTATTTT
CASSSTRLKARVTDTQYF
>NA|TRBJ2-5|TRBV10-2|NA
TGCGCCAGCAGTGCCAGCCAGCAAGAGACCCAGTACTTC
CASSASQQETQYF
>NA|TRBJ1-4|TRBV19|TRBD1
TGTGCCAGTAGACCTCCGGGACAGGGAAATGAAAAACTGTTTTTT
CASRPPGQGNEKLFF
>NA|TRBJ1-1|TRBV10-1|NA
TGCGCCAGCAGTGAGATGTTGGGGATTAGTGAAGCTTTCTTT
CASSEMLGISEAFF
>NA|TRBJ2-7|TRBV14|NA
TGTGCCAGCAGCCAAGATTCCTATCCGTACGAGCAGTACTTC
CASSQDSYPYEQYF
>NA|TRBJ1-2|TRBV28|NA
TGTGCCAGCAGTGCCCACAGGGCCAATTATGGCTACACCTTC
CASSAHRANYGYTF
>NA|TRBJ1-1|TRBV19|NA
TGTGCCAGTAGCGCCTGGGGGTCCAACACTGAAGCTTTCTTT
CASSAWGSNTEAFF
>NA|TRBJ2-7|TRBV22-1|NA
TGTGCCAGCAGGGGCAGGGGGCTCCCTGAAAGTTACGAGCAGTACTTC
CASRGRGLPESYEQYF
>NA|TRBJ2-1|TRBV5-1|TRBD2
TGCGCCAGCAGCTCAGCGGGAGCAAGGGCCTACAATGAGCAATTCTTC
CASSSAGARAYNEQFF
>NA|TRBJ2-3|TRBV7-1|NA
TGTGCTAGCAGCTTAGTAAACCGGGATACGCAGTATTTT
CASSLVNRDTQYF
>few|TRBJ2-2|TRBV19|NA
TGTGCCAGTAGTACGACGAGGACCACCGGGGAGCTGTTTTTT
CASSTTRTTGELFF
>once|TRBJ2-1|TRBV6-8|NA
TGTGCCAGCAGCCCACAGAGGAGCTCCTACAATGAGCAGTTCTTC
CASSPQRSSYNEQFF
>once|TRBJ2-1|TRBV11-3|TRBD1
TGTGCCAGCAGCTTGGCCCCGGGACAGGCCTACAATGAGCAGTTCTTC
CASSLAPGQAYNEQFF
>NA|TRBJ1-5|TRBV28|NA
TGTGCCAGCACCCAACGGCCGGGAAGGGAGAATCAGCCCCAGCATTTT
CASTQRPGRENQPQHF
>NA|TRBJ2-4|TRBV19|NA
TGTGCCAGTAGTAAGTTTGAGACGGGGAAAAACATTCAGTACTTC
CASSKFETGKNIQYF
>NA|TRBJ2-7|TRBV11-3|NA
TGTGCCAGCAGCGGGGACGGCGGGCCCTCCTACGAGCAGTACTTC
CASSGDGGPSYEQYF
>NA|TRBJ1-2|TRBV10-2|NA
TGCGCCAGCAGTCATCCTTCAAACTATGGCTACACCTTC
CASSHPSNYGYTF
>NA|TRBJ2-4|TRBV7-6|NA
TGTGCCAGCAGCCAGACGCGCCTAGGTAACATTCAGTACTTC
CASSQTRLGNIQYF
>NA|TRBJ2-1|TRBV5-1|TRBD2
TGCGCCAGCAACGAACTAGCGGGGGTGGTCAATGAGCAGTTCTTC
CASNELAGVVNEQFF
>NA|TRBJ2-7|TRBV7-6|TRBD1
TGTGCCAGCAGCTCCTCGGGACAGTCTTACTACGAGCAGTACTTC
CASSSSGQSYYEQYF
>NA|TRBJ2-1|TRBV6-8|TRBD1
TGTGCCAGCAGTTACTCGGTGACAGGGGGCTGGGGTGAGCAGTTCTTC
CASSYSVTGGWGEQFF
>NA|TRBJ1-3|TRBV19|TRBD1
TGTGCCAGTAACCCCGACAGGGGACGGGGGTCCATATATTTT
CASNPDRGRGSIYF
>NA|TRBJ2-3|TRBV14|NA
TGTGCCAGCAGCCAAGGCATCTTCGATACGCAGTATTTT
CASSQGIFDTQYF
>NA|TRBJ2-2|TRBV6-8|NA
TGTGCGACCACAGGGAGAGGCGCCGGGGAGCTGTTTTTT
CATTGRGAGELFF
>NA|TRBJ2-7|TRBV11-1|NA
TGTGCCAGCAGCTTCGCCGGGACCAACTCCTACGAGCAGTACTTC
CASSFAGTNSYEQYF
>NA|TRBJ2-7|TRBV28|NA
TGTGCCAGCAGTTTATCCGGATCGCCAGCCTACGAGCAGTACTTC
CASSLSGSPAYEQYF